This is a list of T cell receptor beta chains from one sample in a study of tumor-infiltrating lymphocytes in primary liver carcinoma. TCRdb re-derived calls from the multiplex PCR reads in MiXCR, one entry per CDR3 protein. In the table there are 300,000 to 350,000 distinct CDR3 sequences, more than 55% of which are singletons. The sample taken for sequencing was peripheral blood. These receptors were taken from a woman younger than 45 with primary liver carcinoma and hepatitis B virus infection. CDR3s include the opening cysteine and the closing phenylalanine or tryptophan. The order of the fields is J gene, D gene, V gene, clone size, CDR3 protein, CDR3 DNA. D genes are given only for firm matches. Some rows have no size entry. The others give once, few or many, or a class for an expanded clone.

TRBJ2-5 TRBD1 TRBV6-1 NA CVSSDDRGFSQETQYF TGTGTCAGCAGTGACGACAGGGGATTCTCCCAAGAGACCCAGTACTTC
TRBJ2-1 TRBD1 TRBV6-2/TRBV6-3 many CASSYSLAGGYNEQFF TGTGCCAGCAGTTACTCTCTGGCAGGGGGATACAATGAGCAGTTCTTC
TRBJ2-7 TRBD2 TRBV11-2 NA CASSLAIGEGRGEQYF TGTGCCAGCAGCTTAGCGATAGGGGAGGGCCGAGGCGAGCAGTACTTC
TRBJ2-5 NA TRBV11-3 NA CTSSGYGRLETQYF TGTACCAGCAGCGGGTACGGAAGGCTAGAAACCCAGTACTTC
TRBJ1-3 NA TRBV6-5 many CASGGQAGNTIYF TGTGCCAGTGGGGGACAAGCCGGGAACACCATATATTTT
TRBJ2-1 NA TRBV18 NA CASSFPFSNEQFF TGTGCCAGCTCATTCCCCTTCTCAAATGAGCAGTTCTTC
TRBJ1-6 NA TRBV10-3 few CAIGESGSPLHF TGTGCCATCGGTGAGTCCGGTTCACCCCTCCACTTT
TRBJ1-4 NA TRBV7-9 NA CASILGLGDPATNEKLFF TGTGCCAGCATCTTAGGGCTGGGGGACCCTGCAACTAATGAAAAACTGTTTTTT
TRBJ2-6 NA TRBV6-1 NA CASGDRGSGANVLTF TGTGCCAGTGGTGATCGGGGAAGTGGGGCCAACGTCCTGACTTTC
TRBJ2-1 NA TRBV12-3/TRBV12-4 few CASSRGFSEQLF TGTGCCAGCAGTCGAGGGTTCAGTGAGCAGTTATTC
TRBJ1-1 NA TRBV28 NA CASSILGPFTEAFF TGTGCCAGCAGTATCCTAGGGCCGTTCACTGAAGCTTTCTTT
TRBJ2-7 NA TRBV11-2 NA CANSSQLGIYGQYF TGTGCCAACAGCTCCCAGTTGGGGATTTACGGGCAGTACTTC
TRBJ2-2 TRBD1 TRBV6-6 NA CASSRTGDGTGELFF TGTGCCAGCAGTCGAACAGGGGACGGAACCGGGGAGCTGTTTTTT
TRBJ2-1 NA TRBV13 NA CASQRRHSFNEQFF TGTGCCAGCCAGCGGAGGCATAGCTTCAATGAGCAGTTCTTC
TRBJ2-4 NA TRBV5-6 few CASSFLGESDIQYF TGTGCCAGCAGCTTCCTAGGGGAATCTGACATTCAGTACTTC
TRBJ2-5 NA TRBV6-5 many CASSYSWGGETQYF TGTGCCAGCAGTTACTCGTGGGGAGGAGAGACCCAGTACTTC
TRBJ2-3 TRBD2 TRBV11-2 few CASSNSQRLAGVIDTQYF TGTGCCAGCAGCAACTCGCAGCGACTAGCGGGAGTTATAGATACGCAGTATTTT
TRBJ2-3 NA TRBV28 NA CASGSGLTDTQYF TGTGCCAGCGGTAGCGGATTAACGGATACGCAGTATTTT
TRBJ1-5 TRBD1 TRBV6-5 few CASRAPGGRNQPQHF TGTGCCAGCAGAGCTCCAGGGGGCCGCAATCAGCCCCAGCATTTT
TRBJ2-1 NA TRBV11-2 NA CASSFQGSSYNEQLF TGTGCCAGCAGCTTTCAAGGGAGCTCCTACAATGAGCAGCTCTTC
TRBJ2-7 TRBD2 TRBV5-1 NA CASSLVTGGNQYEQYF TGCGCCAGCAGCTTAGTCACGGGAGGAAATCAATACGAGCAGTACTTC
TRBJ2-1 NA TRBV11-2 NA CDSSLMLAEWNEQFF TGTGACAGCAGCTTAATGTTAGCGGAGTGGAATGAGCAGTTCTTC
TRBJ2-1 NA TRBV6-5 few CATRELLGDEQFF TGTGCAACTAGAGAGCTGTTGGGCGATGAGCAGTTCTTC
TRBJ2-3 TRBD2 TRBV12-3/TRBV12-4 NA CANSDSGINTDTQYF TGTGCCAACAGTGATAGCGGGATCAACACAGATACGCAGTATTTT
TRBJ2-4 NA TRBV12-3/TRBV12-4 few CASSFGGIRYF TGTGCCAGCAGTTTTGGGGGCATTCGGTACTTC
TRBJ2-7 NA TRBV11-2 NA CASSPTDGGEGQYF TGTGCCAGCAGCCCGACGGATGGGGGCGAAGGGCAGTACTTC
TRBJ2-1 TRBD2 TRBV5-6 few CASSLVAGRAPGPNEQFF TGTGCCAGCAGCTTGGTGGCAGGGAGGGCTCCCGGCCCCAATGAGCAGTTCTTC